This T cell receptor (beta chain) was observed in a study of CD8 T cells in Susac syndrome (dated by TCRdb to the late 2010s). Turning to the overall study: Repertoire sequencing was used to test whether CD8+ T cell activation and differentiation in Susac syndrome was antigen driven. Overall study outcomes, separate from this receptor: The TCR sequencing and HLA analysis was acknowledged to have included a relatively small number of individuals.

Trimming removed 1 base from V and 0 bases from J, leaving 7 bases between the germline ends. In the germline V gene, CDR1 corresponds to SGHTA and CDR2 to FQGNSA. There are 15 amino acids in the CDR3, from cysteine to phenylalanine inclusive. The retained sequence is limited to the CDR3, 45 bases, with the frame set at the first base. RNA was extracted with the RNeasy kit and about 0.5 to 1 ug was reverse transcribed using random hexamers. TCR beta CDR3 regions were amplified with the immunoSEQ multiplex PCR assay covering 54 Vbeta and 13 Jbeta segments. PCR amplification bias was corrected by using a synthetic template baseline for primer optimization and computational correction. The study's processing was this. Reads were annotated to V, D and J genes per IMGT and analyzed with immunoSEQ Analyzer, keeping only productive sequences. Clonality was computed as one minus Shannon entropy normalized by log2 of the number of productive unique sequences. Public and private clones were assessed among the 100 most prevalent clones of each patient and control. Clones were defined as Susac-specific if absent from the healthy and MS cohorts, from 1052 published viral clones and from other ImmuneACCESS disease sequences. The public reads were quality trimmed at Q25 with fastp and then assembled into clones with MiXCR by TCRdb, keeping productive beta chains. Rows are combined by CDR3 protein, so each entry shows the most common genes and DNA. These V and J calls are TCRdb output, not the study's own analysis. The sample yields under 200,000 distinct CDR3 sequences; approximately 95% were counted once. 0.1% of the sample goes to the ten largest clones.

Of note for this clonotype: The antigen this receptor binds is unknown. No base qualities exist here, and no much larger clone lies one base off it.

Peripheral blood CD8+ and CD4+ T cells from healthy donors, Susac syndrome patients and multiple sclerosis patients were profiled by high-throughput TCR beta sequencing. Healthy donors were age- and sex-matched controls. Bulk CD8+ and CD4+ T cells were purified by magnetic negative isolation, whereas CD8+ TEMRA cells were enriched by FACS. Blood was drawn into EDTA tubes, processed within 24 hours, and PBMCs were isolated by density gradient centrifugation. PBMCs intended for TCR sequencing were frozen in liquid nitrogen and were later thawed in a 37 degrees C water bath. Purity of sorted or isolated CD4+, CD8+ and CD8+ TEMRA cells was at least 90%.

Recombination linked TRBV7-2 to TRBJ2-1; the D gene cannot be resolved reliably. The clonotype comes from a human donor in good health. Sequenced sample: CD4+ T cells from PBMCs. The nucleotide sequence is TGTGCCAGCAGCTTAGACGGGTACTCCTACAATGAGCAGTTCTTC. Translated, it gives CASSLDGYSYNEQFF. Reference TRBV7-2 and TRBJ2-1 genes cover what lies past the CDR3, so the full variable domain is GAGVSQSPSNKVTEKGKDVELRCDPISGHTALYWYRQSLGQGLEFLIYFQGNSAPDKSGLPSDRFSAERTGGSVSTLTIQRTQQEDSAVYLCASSLDGYSYNEQFFGPGTRLTVL.